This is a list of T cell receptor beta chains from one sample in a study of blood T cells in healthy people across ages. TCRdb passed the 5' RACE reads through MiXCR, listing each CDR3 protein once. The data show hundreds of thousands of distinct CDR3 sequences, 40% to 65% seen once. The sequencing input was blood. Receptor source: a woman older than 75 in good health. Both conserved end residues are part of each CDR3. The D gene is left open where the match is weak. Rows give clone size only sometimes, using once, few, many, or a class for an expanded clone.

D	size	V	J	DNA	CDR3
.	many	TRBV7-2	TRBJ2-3	TGTGCCAGCAGCCGCGCCTCTATATCGACCAGTTATACGCAGTATTTT	CASSRASISTSYTQYF
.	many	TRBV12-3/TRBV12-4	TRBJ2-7	TGTGCCAGCAGTTTAATGGGCAGTACCTACGAGCAGTACTTC	CASSLMGSTYEQYF
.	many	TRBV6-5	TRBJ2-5	TGTGCCAGCAGTCGCCATTACAGGGCGGAAGAGACCCAGTACTTC	CASSRHYRAEETQYF
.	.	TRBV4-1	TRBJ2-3	TGCGCCAGCAGCCAAGATCTAGGACTATCCACAGATACGCAGTATTTT	CASSQDLGLSTDTQYF
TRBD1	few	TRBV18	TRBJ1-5	TGTGCCAGCTCACCTAGGGACAGGGGCTCGAGCGATCAGCCCCAGCATTTT	CASSPRDRGSSDQPQHF
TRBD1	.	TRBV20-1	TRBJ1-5	TGCAGTGCTAGTGGGCCAAGGTCGACAGGGAAGTTCCAGCCCCAGCATTTT	CSASGPRSTGKFQPQHF
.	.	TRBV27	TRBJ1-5	TGTGCCAGCCAGGGAGCAGGAAATCAGCCCCAGCATTTT	CASQGAGNQPQHF
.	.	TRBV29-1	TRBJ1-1	TGCAGCGTTCACAAGCAGATCACTGAAGCTTTCTTT	CSVHKQITEAFF
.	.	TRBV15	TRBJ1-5	TGTGCCACCAGCAGAGACAGTTCCCTCGGGGAGCCCCAGCATTTT	CATSRDSSLGEPQHF
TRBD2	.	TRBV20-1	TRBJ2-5	TGCAGTGCTGGCCCTAGAGCGGGGGGGCTAGTTGAGACCCAGTACTTC	CSAGPRAGGLVETQYF
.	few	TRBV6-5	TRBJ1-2	TGTGCCAGCAGTTACGCCTTACGGAGTGGCTACACCTTC	CASSYALRSGYTF
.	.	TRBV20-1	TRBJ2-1	TGCAGTGCTAACCGGCGTGGTGGGAATGAGCAGTTCTTC	CSANRRGGNEQFF
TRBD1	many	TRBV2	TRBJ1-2	TGTGCCAGCAGTCTTCGACAGGGGACGGGCTATGGCTACACCTTC	CASSLRQGTGYGYTF
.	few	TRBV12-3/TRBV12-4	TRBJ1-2	TGTGCCAGCAGCTACAGGGTGCGCTACACCTTC	CASSYRVRYTF
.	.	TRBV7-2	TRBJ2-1	TGTGCCAGCAGCTTAGACCAAAACTACAATGAGCAGTTCTTC	CASSLDQNYNEQFF